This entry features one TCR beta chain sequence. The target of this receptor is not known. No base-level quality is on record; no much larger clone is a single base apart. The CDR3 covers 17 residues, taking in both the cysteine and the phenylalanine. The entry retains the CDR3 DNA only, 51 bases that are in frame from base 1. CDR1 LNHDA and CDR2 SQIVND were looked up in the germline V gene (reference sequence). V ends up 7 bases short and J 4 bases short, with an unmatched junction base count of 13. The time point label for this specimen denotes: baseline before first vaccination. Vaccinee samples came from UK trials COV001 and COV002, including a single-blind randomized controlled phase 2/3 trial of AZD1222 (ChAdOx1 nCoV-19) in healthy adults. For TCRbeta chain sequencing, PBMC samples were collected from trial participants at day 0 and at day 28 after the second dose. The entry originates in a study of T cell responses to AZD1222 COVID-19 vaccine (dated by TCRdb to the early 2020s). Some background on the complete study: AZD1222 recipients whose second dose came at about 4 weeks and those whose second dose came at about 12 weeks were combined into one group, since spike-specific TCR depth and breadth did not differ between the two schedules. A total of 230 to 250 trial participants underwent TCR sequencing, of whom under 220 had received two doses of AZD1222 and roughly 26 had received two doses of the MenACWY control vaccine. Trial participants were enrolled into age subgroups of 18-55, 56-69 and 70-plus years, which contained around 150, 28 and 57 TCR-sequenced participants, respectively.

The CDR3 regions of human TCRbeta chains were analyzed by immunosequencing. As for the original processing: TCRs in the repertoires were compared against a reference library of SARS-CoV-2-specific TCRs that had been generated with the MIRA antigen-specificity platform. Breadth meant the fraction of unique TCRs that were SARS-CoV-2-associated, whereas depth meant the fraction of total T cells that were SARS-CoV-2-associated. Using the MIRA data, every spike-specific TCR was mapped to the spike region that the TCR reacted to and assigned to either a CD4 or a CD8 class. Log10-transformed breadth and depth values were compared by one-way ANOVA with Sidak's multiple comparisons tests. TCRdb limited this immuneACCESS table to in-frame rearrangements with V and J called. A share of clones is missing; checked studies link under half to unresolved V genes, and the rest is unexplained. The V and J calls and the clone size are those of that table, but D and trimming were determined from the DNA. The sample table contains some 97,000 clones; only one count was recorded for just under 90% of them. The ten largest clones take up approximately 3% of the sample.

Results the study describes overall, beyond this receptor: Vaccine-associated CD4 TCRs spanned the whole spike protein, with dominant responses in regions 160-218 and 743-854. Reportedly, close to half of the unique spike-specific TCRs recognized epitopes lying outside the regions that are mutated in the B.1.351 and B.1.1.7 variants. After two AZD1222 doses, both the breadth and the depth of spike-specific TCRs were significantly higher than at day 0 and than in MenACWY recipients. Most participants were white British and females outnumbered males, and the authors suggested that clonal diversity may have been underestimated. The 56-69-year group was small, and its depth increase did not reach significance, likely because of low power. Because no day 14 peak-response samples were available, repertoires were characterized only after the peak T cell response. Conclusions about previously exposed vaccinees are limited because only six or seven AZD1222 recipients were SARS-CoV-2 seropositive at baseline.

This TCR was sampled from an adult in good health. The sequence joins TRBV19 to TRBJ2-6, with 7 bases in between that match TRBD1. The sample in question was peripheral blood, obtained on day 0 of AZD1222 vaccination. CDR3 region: CASTPTGSPSGANVLTF. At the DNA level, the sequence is TGTGCCAGTACCCCGACAGGGTCTCCCTCCGGGGCCAACGTCCTGACTTTC.